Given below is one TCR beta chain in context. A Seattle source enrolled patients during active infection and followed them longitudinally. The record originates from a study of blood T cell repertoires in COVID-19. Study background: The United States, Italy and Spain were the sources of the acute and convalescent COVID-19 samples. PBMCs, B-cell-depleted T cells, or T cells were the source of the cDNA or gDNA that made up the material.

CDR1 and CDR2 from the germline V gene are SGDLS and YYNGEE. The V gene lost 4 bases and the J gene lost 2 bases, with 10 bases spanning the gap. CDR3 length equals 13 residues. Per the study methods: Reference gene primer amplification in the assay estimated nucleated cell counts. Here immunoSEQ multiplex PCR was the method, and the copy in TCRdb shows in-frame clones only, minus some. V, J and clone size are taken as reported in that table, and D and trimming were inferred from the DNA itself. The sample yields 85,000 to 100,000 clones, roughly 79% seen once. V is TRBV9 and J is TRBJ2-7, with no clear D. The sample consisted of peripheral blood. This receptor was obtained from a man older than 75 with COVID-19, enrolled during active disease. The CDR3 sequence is CASSPAATYEQYF. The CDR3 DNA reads TGTGCCAGCAGCCCGGCGGCTACCTACGAGCAGTACTTC.